The clone carrying this TCR beta chain came up many times. Its antigen remains unknown. V dropped 7 bases and J dropped 3; count of bases not matched to a gene: 6. The CDR3 has 14 residues. Germline CDR1 and CDR2: MDHEN and SYDVKM. Time point here: patch test 1, 2 weeks after DPC sensitization. Specified treatment: therapeutic diphenylcyclopropenone sensitization with weekly scalp DPC. Unfractionated whole blood was the source of the extracted total RNA. The data belong to a study of human T cells and chemical hapten exposure. Background on the study: All through the approximately 24-week study, the scalp of each patient received diphenylcyclopropenone doses weekly. Each patch test put 0.01% DPC on the upper back, and results were read at 6 days.

MiXCR was run by TCRdb on the RACE reads, yielding one entry per CDR3 protein. Found here are 85,000 to 100,000 distinct CDR3 sequences, around an eighth of them singletons; the top ten hold approximately 2.1%. Overall study results and limits: Patch test score rose with PT1 expanded TCRs, significant at 8, 16, 32, not 4.

The chain combines TRBV28 with TRBJ1-3; 7 bases align to TRBD1. This TCR was recovered from a woman aged 40 to 50 with alopecia areata. Some clones in this sample may be carry-over from other donors' samples. The sequencing used whole blood, collected in connection with sensitization to the hapten diphenylcyclopropenone (DPC). The CDR3 region is CASMEGGSGNTIYF. The CDR3 nucleotides read TGTGCCAGCATGGAAGGGGGCAGTGGAAACACCATATATTTT.